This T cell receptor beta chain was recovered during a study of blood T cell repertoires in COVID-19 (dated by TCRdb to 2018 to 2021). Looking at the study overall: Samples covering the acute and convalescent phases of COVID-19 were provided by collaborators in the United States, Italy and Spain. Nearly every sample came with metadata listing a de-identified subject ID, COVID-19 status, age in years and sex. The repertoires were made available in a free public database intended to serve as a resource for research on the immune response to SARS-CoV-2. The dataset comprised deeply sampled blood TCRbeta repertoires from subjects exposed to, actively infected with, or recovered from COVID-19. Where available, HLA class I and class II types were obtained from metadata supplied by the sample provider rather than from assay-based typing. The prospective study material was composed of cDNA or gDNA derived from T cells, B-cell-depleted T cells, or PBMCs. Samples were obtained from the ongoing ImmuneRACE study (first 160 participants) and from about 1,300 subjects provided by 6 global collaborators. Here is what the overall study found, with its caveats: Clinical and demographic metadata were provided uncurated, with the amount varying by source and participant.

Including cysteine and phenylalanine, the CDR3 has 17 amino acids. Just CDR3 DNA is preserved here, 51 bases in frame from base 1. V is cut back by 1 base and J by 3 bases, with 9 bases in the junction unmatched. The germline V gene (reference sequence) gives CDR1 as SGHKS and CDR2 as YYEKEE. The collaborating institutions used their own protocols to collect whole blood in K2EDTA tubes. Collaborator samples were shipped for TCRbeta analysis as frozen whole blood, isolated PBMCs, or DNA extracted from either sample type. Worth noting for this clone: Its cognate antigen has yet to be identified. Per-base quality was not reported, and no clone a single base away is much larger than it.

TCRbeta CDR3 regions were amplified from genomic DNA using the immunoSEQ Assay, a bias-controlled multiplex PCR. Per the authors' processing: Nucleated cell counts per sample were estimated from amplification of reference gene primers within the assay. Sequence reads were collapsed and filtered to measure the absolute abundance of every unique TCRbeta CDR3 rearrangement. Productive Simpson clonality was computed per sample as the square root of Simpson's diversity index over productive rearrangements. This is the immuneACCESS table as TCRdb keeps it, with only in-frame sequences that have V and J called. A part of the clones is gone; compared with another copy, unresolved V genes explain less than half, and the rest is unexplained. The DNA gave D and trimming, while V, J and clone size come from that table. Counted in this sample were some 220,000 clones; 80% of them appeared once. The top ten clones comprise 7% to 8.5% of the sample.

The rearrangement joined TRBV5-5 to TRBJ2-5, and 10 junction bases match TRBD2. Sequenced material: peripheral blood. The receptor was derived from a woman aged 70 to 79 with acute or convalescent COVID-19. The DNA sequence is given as TGTGCCAGCAGCTTGCGGCTAGCGGGGGCCTCGGAAGAGACCCAGTACTTC. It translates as CASSLRLAGASEETQYF.